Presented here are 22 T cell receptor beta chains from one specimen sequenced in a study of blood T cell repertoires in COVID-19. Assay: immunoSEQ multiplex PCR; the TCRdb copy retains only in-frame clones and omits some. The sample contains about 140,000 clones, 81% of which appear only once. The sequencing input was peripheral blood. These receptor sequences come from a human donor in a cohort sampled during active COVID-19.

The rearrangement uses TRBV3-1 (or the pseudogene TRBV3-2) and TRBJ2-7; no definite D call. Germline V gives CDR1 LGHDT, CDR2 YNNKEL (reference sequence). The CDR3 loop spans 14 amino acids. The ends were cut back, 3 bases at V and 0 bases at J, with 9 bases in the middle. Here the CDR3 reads CASSQSLSSYEQYF. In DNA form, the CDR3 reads TGTGCCAGCAGCCAGTCCCTCTCCTCCTACGAGCAGTACTTC.

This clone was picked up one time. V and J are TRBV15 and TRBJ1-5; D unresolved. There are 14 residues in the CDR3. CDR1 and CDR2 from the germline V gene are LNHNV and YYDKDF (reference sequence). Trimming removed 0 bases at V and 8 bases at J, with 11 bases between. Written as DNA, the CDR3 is TGTGCCACCAGCAGAGAGGAGGGCGCGGAGCCCCAGCATTTT. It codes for CATSREEGAEPQHF.

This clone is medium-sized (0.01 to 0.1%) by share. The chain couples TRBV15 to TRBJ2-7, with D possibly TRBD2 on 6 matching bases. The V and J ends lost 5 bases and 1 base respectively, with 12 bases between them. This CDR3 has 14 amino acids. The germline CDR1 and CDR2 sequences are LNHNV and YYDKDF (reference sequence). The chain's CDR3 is CATSVDSGSYEQYF. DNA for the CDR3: TGTGCCACCAGCGTCGATAGCGGTTCCTACGAGCAGTACTTC.

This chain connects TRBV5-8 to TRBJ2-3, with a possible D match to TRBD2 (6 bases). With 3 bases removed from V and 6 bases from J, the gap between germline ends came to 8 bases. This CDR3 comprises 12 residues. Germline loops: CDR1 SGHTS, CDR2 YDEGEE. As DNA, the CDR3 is TGTGCCAGCAGCTCGGGAGCGGATACGCAGTATTTT. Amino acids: CASSSGADTQYF.

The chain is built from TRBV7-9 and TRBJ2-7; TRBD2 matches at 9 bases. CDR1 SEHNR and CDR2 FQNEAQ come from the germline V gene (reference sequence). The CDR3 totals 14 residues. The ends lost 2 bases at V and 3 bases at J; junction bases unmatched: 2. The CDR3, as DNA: TGTGCCAGCAGCTTATCTAGCGGGAACTACGAGCAGTACTTC. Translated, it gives CASSLSSGNYEQYF.

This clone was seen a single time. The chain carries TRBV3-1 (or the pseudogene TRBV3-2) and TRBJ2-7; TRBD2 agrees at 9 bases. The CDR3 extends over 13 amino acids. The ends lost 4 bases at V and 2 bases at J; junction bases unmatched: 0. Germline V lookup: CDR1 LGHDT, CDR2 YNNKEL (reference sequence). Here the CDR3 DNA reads TGTGCCAGCAGCCTAGCGGGAGCCTACGAGCAGTACTTC. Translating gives CASSLAGAYEQYF.

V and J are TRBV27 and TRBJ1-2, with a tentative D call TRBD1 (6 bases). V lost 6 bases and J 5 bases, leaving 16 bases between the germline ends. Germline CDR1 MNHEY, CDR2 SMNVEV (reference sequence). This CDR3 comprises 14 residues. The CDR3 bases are TGTGCCAGCAGGTCGGGTGGGGGCGGTTATGGCTACACCTTC. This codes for CASRSGGGGYGYTF.

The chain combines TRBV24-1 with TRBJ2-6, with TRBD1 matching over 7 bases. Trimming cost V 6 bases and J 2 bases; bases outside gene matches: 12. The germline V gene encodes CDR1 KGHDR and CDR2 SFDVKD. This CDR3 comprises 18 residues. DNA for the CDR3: TGTGCCACCAGTCACCCACGACAGGGCAATACTGGGGCCAACGTCCTGACTTTC. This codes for CATSHPRQGNTGANVLTF.

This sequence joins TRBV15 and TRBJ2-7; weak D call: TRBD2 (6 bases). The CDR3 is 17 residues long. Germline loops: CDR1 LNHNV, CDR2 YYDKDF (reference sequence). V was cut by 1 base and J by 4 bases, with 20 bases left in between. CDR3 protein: CATSRVGPRDFEYEQYF. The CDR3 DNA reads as TGTGCCACCAGCAGAGTGGGCCCCCGGGACTTCGAATACGAGCAGTACTTC. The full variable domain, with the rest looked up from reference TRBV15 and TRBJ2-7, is DAMVIQNPRYQVTQFGKPVTLSCSQTLNHNVMYWYQQKSSQAPKLLFHYYDKDFNNEADTPDNFQSRRPNTSFCFLDIRSPGLGDTAMYLCATSRVGPRDFEYEQYFGPGTRLTVT.

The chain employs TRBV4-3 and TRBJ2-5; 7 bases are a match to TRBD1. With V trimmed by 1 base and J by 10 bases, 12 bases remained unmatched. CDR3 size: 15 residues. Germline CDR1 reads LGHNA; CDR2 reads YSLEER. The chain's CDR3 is CASSQVFGQDWGQYF. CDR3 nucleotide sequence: TGCGCCAGCAGCCAAGTGTTTGGACAGGATTGGGGCCAGTACTTC.

The CDR3 loop reads CASSLGGLAGVDEQYF. CDR3 in DNA: TGCGCCAGCAGCTTGGGGGGACTAGCGGGAGTCGACGAGCAGTACTTC. The genes are TRBV5-1 and TRBJ2-7, with 14 bases that match TRBD2. This CDR3 has 16 residues. Germline V gene sequence: CDR1 SGHRS, CDR2 YFSETQ. With 0 bases clipped from V and 5 bases from J, the junction kept 4 bases outside the gene matches.

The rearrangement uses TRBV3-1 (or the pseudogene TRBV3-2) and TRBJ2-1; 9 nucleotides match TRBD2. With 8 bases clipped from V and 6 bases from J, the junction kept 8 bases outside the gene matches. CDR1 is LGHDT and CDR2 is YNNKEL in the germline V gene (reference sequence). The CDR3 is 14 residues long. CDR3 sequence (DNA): TGTGCCAGCTCCCTTAGCGGGAGTTCCAATGAGCAGTTCTTC. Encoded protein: CASSLSGSSNEQFF.

CDR3: CASSPTRGRSYEQYF. Here the CDR3 DNA reads TGTGCCAGCTCACCGACTCGCGGGAGGTCCTACGAGCAGTACTTC. This chain links TRBV18 with TRBJ2-7, with TRBD2 matching over 8 bases. Germline V gives CDR1 KGHSH, CDR2 LQKENI. With 3 bases clipped from V and 1 base from J, the junction kept 5 bases outside the gene matches. This CDR3 has 15 residues.

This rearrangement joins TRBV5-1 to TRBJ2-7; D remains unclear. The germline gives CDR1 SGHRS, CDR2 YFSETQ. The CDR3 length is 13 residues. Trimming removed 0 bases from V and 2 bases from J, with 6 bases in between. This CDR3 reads CASSLGSAYEQYF. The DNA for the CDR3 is TGCGCCAGCAGCTTGGGGAGCGCCTACGAGCAGTACTTC.

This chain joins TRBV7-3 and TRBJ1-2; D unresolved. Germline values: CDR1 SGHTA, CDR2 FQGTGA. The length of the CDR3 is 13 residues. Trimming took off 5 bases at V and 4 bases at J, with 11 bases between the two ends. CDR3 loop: CASSPRLRYGYTF. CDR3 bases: TGTGCCAGCAGCCCCCGTCTACGCTATGGCTACACCTTC.

CDR3 coding DNA: TGTGCCAGCAGTGAACAGGGGCCCGGGGAGCCCCAGCATTTT. This encodes CASSEQGPGEPQHF. The chain carries TRBV2 and TRBJ1-5; D perhaps matches TRBD1 (6 bases). V was shortened by 2 bases and J by 8 bases, with 13 bases between the two germline ends. CDR3 length: 14 amino acids. The germline gives CDR1 SNHLY, CDR2 FYNNEI.

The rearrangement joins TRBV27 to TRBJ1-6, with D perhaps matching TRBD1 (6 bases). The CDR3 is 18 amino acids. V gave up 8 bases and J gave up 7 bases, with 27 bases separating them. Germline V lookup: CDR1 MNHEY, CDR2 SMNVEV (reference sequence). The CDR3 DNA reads TGTGCCAGCTTAAGACGGGGGCGCGGGAGCTTGGGGAATTCACCCCTCCACTTT. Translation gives CASLRRGRGSLGNSPLHF.

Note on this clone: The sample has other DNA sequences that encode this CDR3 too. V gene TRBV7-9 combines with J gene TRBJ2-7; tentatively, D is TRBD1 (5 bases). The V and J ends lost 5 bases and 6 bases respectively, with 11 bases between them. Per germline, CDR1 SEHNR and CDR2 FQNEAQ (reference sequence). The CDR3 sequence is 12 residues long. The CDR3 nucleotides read TGTGCCAGCAGCCGGCAGGGATCCGAGCAGTACTTC. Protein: CASSRQGSEQYF. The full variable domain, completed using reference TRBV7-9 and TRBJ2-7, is DTGVSQNPRHKITKRGQNVTFRCDPISEHNRLYWYRQTLGQGPEFLTYFQNEAQLEKSRLLSDRFSAERPKGSFSTLEIQRTEQGDSAMYLCASSRQGSEQYFGPGTRLTVT.

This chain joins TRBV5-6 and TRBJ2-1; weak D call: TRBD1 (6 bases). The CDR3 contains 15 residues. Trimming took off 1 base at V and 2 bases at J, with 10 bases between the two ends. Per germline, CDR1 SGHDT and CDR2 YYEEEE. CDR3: CASSLTGLTYNEQFF. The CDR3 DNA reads TGTGCCAGCAGCTTGACAGGGTTGACCTACAATGAGCAGTTCTTC.

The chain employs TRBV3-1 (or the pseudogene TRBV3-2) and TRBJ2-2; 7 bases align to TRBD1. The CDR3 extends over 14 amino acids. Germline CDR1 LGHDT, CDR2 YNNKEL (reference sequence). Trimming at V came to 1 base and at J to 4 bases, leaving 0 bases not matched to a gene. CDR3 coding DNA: TGTGCCAGCAGCCAAGCAGGGGGCACCGGGGAGCTGTTTTTT. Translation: CASSQAGGTGELFF.

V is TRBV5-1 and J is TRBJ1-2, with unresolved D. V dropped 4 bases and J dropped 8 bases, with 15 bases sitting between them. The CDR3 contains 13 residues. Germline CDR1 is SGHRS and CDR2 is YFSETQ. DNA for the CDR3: TGCGCCAGCAGCGAACCGACTGTTGTAGGCTACACCTTC. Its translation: CASSEPTVVGYTF.

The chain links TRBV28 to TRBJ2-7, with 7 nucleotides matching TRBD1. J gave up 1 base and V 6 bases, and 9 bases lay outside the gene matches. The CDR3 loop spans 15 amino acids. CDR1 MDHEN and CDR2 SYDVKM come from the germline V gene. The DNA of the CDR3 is TGTGCCAGCAGAGAAGGGGGCGGGCAGTCCTACGAGCAGTACTTC. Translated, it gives CASREGGGQSYEQYF. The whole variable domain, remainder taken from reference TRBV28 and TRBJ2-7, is DVKVTQSSRYLVKRTGEKVFLECVQDMDHENMFWYRQDPGLGLRLIYFSYDVKMKEKGDIPEGYSVSREKKERFSLILESASTNQTSMYLCASREGGGQSYEQYFGPGTRLTVT.